This T cell receptor (beta chain) was sequenced during a study of blood T cells in healthy people across ages. A sample-barcoded 5' primer and a J-beta primer mix were used in a second PCR of roughly 7 to 12 cycles. All samples gave at least 2.5 million CDR3-containing paired-end reads. TCRdb itself ran the 5' RACE reads through MiXCR, one entry per CDR3 protein. The sample records around 1.5 million distinct CDR3 sequences, approximately 32% being singletons. The CDR3 length is 11 residues. V gave up 8 bases and J gave up 4 bases, with 11 bases separating them. Looked up from germline, CDR1 is SQVTM and CDR2 is ANQGSEA. This clonotype has a count of ten or more.

The chain has TRBV29-1 and TRBJ2-5; a weak D match, TRBD2 (5 bases). This TCR derives from a woman aged 25-40 years in good health. Material for sequencing was blood. The CDR3 protein is CSHGLGETQYF. The CDR3 DNA sequence: TGCAGCCACGGACTCGGAGAGACCCAGTACTTC.